This T cell receptor (beta chain) appears in the sequencing data of a study of T cells in Graves' hyperthyroidism and ophthalmopathy. Regarding the study as a whole: Expanded thyroid clonotypes (above 0.001) were mostly also found in blood.

Researchers took RNA transcripts and amplified the TCR beta CDR3 regions from them. TCR CDR3 underwent first-round RT-PCR with the HTBI primer set. MiXCR, applied by TCRdb to the multiplex PCR reads, yields one record per CDR3 protein. The data show around 300,000 distinct CDR3 sequences, 10% to 15% seen once. With 6 bases removed from V and 5 bases from J, the gap between germline ends came to 17 bases. This CDR3 contains 14 residues. Germline loops: CDR1 MNHEY, CDR2 SVGEGT. The table lists this clonotype with many counts. The antigen is unknown. Diagnosis of hyperthyroidism was new in patients aged 18 to 65, and its duration was under 2 months.

The V call is TRBV6-2 or TRBV6-3, the J call TRBJ2-7, with D unresolved. The source of this sequence is a woman aged 25 to 39 with Graves' hyperthyroidism that later progressed to Graves' ophthalmopathy. The sequencing input was blood. The CDR3 reads CASSPIRFPHEQYF. In nucleotides, the CDR3 is TGTGCCAGCAGCCCGATACGGTTCCCCCACGAGCAGTACTTC.